This T cell receptor beta chain came from a study of T cell responses to AZD1222 COVID-19 vaccine. This CDR3 contains 13 residues. The germline CDR1 and CDR2 sequences are MNHEY and SMNVEV (reference sequence). Trimming left V 5 bases short and J 6 bases short, with 14 bases between. For this clone: Its cognate antigen is unknown.

Study findings and constraints: Seropositive status at baseline applied to only five or six AZD1222 recipients.

Sequenced by immunoSEQ multiplex PCR; TCRdb stores in-frame clones only, minus some. The table shows about 180,000 clones, with roughly 89% occurring only once. The chain uses TRBV27 and TRBJ2-7; D unclear. Material: peripheral blood, obtained on day 0 of AZD1222 vaccination. This TCR was sampled from an adult in good health. The CDR3 DNA follows: TGTGCCAGCAGTCCAACGGGTAGGGTCGAGCAGTACTTC. It yields the protein CASSPTGRVEQYF.